Below, 8 T cell receptor beta chains from the same sample are listed, as sequenced in a study of blood T cell repertoires in COVID-19. Profiling relied on immunoSEQ multiplex PCR, and the TCRdb table lists in-frame clones only, not all of them. The sample has around 300,000 clones, 85% to 90% seen once; the top ten hold approximately 2%. The sequenced sample was PBMCs or T cells enriched from blood (not recorded which). Receptors originate from an older woman who had recovered from COVID-19.

The gene calls are TRBV6-5 and TRBJ1-3; D may be TRBD1 (5 bases). Germline CDR1 is MNHEY and CDR2 is SVGAGI. The V and J ends lost 4 bases and 8 bases respectively, with 12 bases between them. The CDR3 is 13 residues long. The CDR3 sequence: CASSSPQGDTIYF. The CDR3 DNA follows: TGTGCCAGCAGTTCACCCCAGGGTGACACCATATATTTT.

The rearrangement links TRBV10-1 to TRBJ2-1; D perhaps matches TRBD2 (7 bases). CDR3 length: 14 residues. V lost 6 bases and J lost 8, with 17 bases in between. CDR1 is WNHNN and CDR2 is SYGVQD in the germline V gene (reference sequence). CDR3 region: CASSPGGTVDEQFF. The CDR3 region has the DNA TGCGCCAGCAGCCCGGGGGGCACTGTAGATGAGCAGTTCTTC.

The chain has TRBV30 and TRBJ2-2; TRBD1 aligns across 7 bases. J was trimmed by 7 bases and V by 5 bases; bases with no gene match: 4. Germline lookup yields CDR1 GTSNPN and CDR2 SVGIG (reference sequence). The length of the CDR3 is 12 residues. The CDR3 DNA follows: TGTGCCTGGTCGGACAGGCACGGGGAGCTGTTTTTT. It encodes CAWSDRHGELFF.

V usage is TRBV5-4 and J usage is TRBJ2-7; TRBD1 aligns across 8 bases. This CDR3 has 15 amino acids. Germline-derived CDR1 and CDR2 are SGHNT and YYREEE (reference sequence). V was pared by 1 base and J by 4 bases, with 7 bases of the junction left unmatched. As DNA, the CDR3 is TGTGCCAGCAGCTTGATGGTGCAGGGGGCGTACGAGCAGTACTTC. Translated, it gives CASSLMVQGAYEQYF. The full variable domain, completed using reference TRBV5-4 and TRBJ2-7, is ETGVTQSPTHLIKTRGQQVTLRCSSQSGHNTVSWYQQALGQGPQFIFQYYREEENGRGNFPPRFSGLQFPNYSSELNVNALELDDSALYLCASSLMVQGAYEQYFGPGTRLTVT.

The chain employs TRBV7-3 and TRBJ2-7, with no clear D. The CDR3 is 13 residues long. Germline V gene sequence: CDR1 SGHTA, CDR2 FQGTGA. V was pared by 1 base and J by 3 bases, with 7 bases between. As DNA, the CDR3 is TGTGCCAGCAGCTTAAACACGAACTACGAGCAGTACTTC. Protein: CASSLNTNYEQYF.

The chain couples TRBV7-9 to TRBJ1-2; TRBD1 aligns across 7 bases. The ends lost 5 bases at V and 2 bases at J; junction bases unmatched: 2. Germline CDR1 and CDR2: SEHNR and FQNEAQ (reference sequence). This CDR3 comprises 13 residues. The chain's CDR3 is CASSRGQNYGYTF. CDR3 coding DNA: TGTGCCAGCAGCCGGGGACAGAACTATGGCTACACCTTC.

This chain uses TRBV11-2 with TRBJ1-1, with TRBD1 matching over 11 bases. The V segment lost 5 bases and the J segment 5 bases; nucleotides outside the gene matches: 4. The CDR3 is 14 amino acids. Germline V gene sequence: CDR1 SGHAT, CDR2 FQNNGV. This chain's CDR3 is CASSPGTGGTEAFF. The CDR3 DNA sequence: TGTGCCAGCAGCCCGGGGACAGGGGGGACTGAAGCTTTCTTT.

The chain has TRBV5-1 and TRBJ2-7; 10 bases fit TRBD1. Looked up from germline, CDR1 is SGHRS and CDR2 is YFSETQ. The J segment lost 5 bases and the V segment lost 4 bases, leaving 12 bases of the junction unmatched. This CDR3 has 16 amino acids. The DNA for the CDR3 is TGCGCCAGCAGCAATACCGGGACAGGGGTGAGAAACGAGCAGTACTTC. Protein product: CASSNTGTGVRNEQYF.